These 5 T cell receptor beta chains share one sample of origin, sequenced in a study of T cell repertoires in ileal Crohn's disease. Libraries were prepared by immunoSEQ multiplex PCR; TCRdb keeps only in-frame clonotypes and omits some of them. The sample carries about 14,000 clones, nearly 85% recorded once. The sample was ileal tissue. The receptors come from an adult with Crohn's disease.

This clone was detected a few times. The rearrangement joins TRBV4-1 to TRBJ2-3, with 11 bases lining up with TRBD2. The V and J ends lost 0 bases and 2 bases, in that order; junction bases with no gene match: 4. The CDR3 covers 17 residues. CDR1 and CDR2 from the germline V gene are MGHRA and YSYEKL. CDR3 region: CASSQDKGLADTDTQYF. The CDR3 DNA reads TGCGCCAGCAGCCAAGATAAGGGACTAGCGGACACAGATACGCAGTATTTT.

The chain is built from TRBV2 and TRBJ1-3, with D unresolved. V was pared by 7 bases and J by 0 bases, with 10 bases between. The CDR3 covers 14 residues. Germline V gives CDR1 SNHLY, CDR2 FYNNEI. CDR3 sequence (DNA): TGTGCCAGCACCGGACTGCGCTCTGGAAACACCATATATTTT. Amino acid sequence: CASTGLRSGNTIYF.

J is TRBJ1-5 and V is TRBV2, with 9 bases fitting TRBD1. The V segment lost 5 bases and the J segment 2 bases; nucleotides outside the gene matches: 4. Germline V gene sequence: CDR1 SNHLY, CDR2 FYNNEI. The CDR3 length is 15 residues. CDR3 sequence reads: CASSLQGAGNQPQHF. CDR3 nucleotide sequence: TGTGCCAGCAGTCTACAGGGGGCCGGCAATCAGCCCCAGCATTTT.

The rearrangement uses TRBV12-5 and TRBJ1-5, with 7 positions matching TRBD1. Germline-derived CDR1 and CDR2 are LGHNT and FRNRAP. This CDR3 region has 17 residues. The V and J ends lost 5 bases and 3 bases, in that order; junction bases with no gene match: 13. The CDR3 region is CASGPPWQGDNNQPQHF. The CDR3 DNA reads TGTGCTAGTGGTCCTCCGTGGCAGGGGGACAACAATCAGCCCCAGCATTTT.

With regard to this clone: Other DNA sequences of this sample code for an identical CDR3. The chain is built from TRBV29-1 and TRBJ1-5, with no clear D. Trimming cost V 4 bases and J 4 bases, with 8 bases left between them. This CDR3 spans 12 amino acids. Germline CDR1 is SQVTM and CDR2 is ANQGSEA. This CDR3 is CSVGGQNQPQHF. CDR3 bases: TGCAGCGTTGGAGGGCAGAATCAGCCCCAGCATTTT.